This T cell receptor beta chain was identified in a study of tumor and adjacent non-tumor tissue in lung cancer. For the study at large: Patients were aged about 31 to 85, 10 men and about 5 women, stage I to III.

Remarks on this clonotype: Its antigen remains unknown. A junction end diverges from the germline sequence, so it may reflect a read error.

No cell sorting was done before RNA was extracted from the tissue. Newly diagnosed lung cancer patients had thoracic surgery in China, August–late 2014, without prior chemotherapy. Study-level results: Patients with more diverse tumor TCRs had worse survival. Normal lung showed higher cumulative top 100 clone frequency than tumor.

The library came from three nested PCR rounds adapted from ARM-PCR protocols. TCRdb fed the multiplex PCR reads into MiXCR, producing one record per CDR3 protein. The table shows 120,000 to 150,000 distinct CDR3 sequences, with approximately 64% occurring only once. This CDR3 region has 13 residues. Germline values: CDR1 SGHAT, CDR2 FQNNGV. Sequenced material: lung tumor tissue. This clonotype was obtained from a man in his sixties with small cell lung cancer. This chain connects TRBV11-2 to TRBJ2-3; the D is unclear. The CDR3 loop is CASIRPPTDTQYF. CDR3 nucleotides: TGTGCCAGCATCCGACCCCCCACAGATACACAGTATTTT.